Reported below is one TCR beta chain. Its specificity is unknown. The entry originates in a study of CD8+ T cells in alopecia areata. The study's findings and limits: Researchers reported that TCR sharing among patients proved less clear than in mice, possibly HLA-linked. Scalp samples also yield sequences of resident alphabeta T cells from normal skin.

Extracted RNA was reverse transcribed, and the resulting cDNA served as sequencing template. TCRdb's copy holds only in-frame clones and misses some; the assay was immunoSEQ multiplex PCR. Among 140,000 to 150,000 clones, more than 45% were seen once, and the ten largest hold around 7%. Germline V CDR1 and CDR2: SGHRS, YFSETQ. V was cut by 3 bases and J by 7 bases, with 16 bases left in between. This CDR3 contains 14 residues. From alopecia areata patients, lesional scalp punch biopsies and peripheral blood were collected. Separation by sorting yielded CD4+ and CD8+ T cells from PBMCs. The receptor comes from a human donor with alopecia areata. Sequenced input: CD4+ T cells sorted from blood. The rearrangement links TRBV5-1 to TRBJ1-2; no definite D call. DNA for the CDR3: TGCGCCAGCAGCTGGGAGTACGGACTGGCTGGCTACACCTTC. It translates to CASSWEYGLAGYTF.